The 13 T cell receptor beta chains below come from one sample, sequenced in a study of OX40 agonist ivuxolimab in advanced cancers. The protocol was immunoSEQ multiplex PCR, while the TCRdb copy is restricted to in-frame clones and leaves out a portion. The profile shows roughly 100,000 clones, 90% of them singletons. The sample in question was CD4+ or CD8+ T cells sorted from blood, obtained in a trial of the OX40 agonist ivuxolimab. These receptors originate from an adult with an advanced solid tumor such as melanoma, head and neck, liver or kidney cancer.

V and J are TRBV2 and TRBJ2-1, with 10 bases lining up with TRBD1. The length of the CDR3 is 16 residues. Germline V CDR1 and CDR2: SNHLY, FYNNEI. Germline trimming cut 6 bases from V and 4 bases from J; bases unmatched to any gene: 9. CDR3 sequence reads: CASRHVQDRGYNEQFF. The DNA of the CDR3 is TGTGCCAGCAGGCACGTCCAGGACAGGGGGTACAATGAGCAGTTCTTC.

V usage is TRBV14 and J usage is TRBJ2-5; TRBD2 matches 11 bases. Germline lookup yields CDR1 SGHDN and CDR2 FVKESK. The V and J ends lost 4 bases and 5 bases, in that order; junction bases with no gene match: 3. The CDR3 runs 14 residues. CDR3 sequence: CASSRLAGRETQYF. The CDR3 region has the DNA TGTGCCAGCAGCCGACTAGCGGGACGGGAGACCCAGTACTTC.

About this clone: Germline is not matched at one junction end, which may reflect a read error. The chain has TRBV5-4 and TRBJ2-5, with 8 bases that match TRBD2. Germline V CDR1 and CDR2: SGHNT, YYREEE (reference sequence). The CDR3 spans 19 residues. The CDR3 sequence: CASSLGGVEPGGGREAQYF. CDR3 nucleotides: TGTGCCAGCAGCTTGGGTGGAGTGGAGCCGGGAGGGGGAAGAGAGGCCCAGTACTTC.

The chain joins TRBV5-1 to TRBJ1-2; TRBD1 matches 8 bases. The germline V gene encodes CDR1 SGHRS and CDR2 YFSETQ. The CDR3 is 13 amino acids. Unmatched junction bases numbered 0, after V lost 5 bases and J lost 0 bases. The CDR3 spells CASRQGANYGYTF. In DNA, the CDR3 is TGCGCCAGCAGACAGGGGGCTAACTATGGCTACACCTTC.

The V call is TRBV5-6, the J call TRBJ2-3, with D perhaps matching TRBD1 or TRBD2 (5 bases each). This CDR3 contains 14 residues. V was cut by 2 bases and J by 5 bases, with 12 bases left in between. Germline CDR1 is SGHDT and CDR2 is YYEEEE. CDR3 DNA: TGTGCCAGCAGCTTCGACTACACAGGAGATACGCAGTATTTT. This sequence encodes CASSFDYTGDTQYF.

This clone was seen just once. The chain uses TRBV4-2 and TRBJ2-7, with 7 nucleotides matching TRBD1. After removal of 7 bases from V and 5 bases from J, the junction contained 14 bases not matched to a gene. Germline CDR1 reads LGHNA; CDR2 reads YNFKEQ. This CDR3 has 15 residues. The CDR3 region is CASNRGDREINEQYF. The CDR3 region has the DNA TGTGCCAGCAATCGCGGAGACAGGGAGATTAACGAGCAGTACTTC.

This chain links TRBV4-2 with TRBJ2-5; 7 bases are shared with TRBD1. CDR1 is LGHNA, CDR2 YNFKEQ, per germline. This CDR3 contains 14 residues. V trimming: 4 bases; J trimming: 3 bases; junction bases outside the gene matches: 5. This CDR3 is CASSLQQGEETQYF. The CDR3 DNA follows: TGTGCCAGCAGCCTACAGCAGGGGGAAGAGACCCAGTACTTC.

This chain uses TRBV18 with TRBJ2-2; 15 nucleotides match TRBD2. Germline loops: CDR1 KGHSH, CDR2 LQKENI. Germline trimming cut 10 bases from V and 6 bases from J; bases unmatched to any gene: 9. This CDR3 region has 16 residues. The CDR3 region has the DNA TGTGCCACCAAGGAGGGACTAGCGGGAGGACCCGGGGAGCTGTTTTTT. Its protein is CATKEGLAGGPGELFF.

The V call is TRBV10-2, the J call TRBJ2-2; TRBD2 aligns across 10 bases. This CDR3 is built from 16 residues. J lost 2 bases, V lost 6 bases, and 6 bases had no gene match. Germline CDR1 WSHSY, CDR2 SAAADI. CDR3 region: CASSDASGRNTGELFF. The CDR3, as DNA: TGCGCCAGCAGCGACGCTAGCGGGAGAAACACCGGGGAGCTGTTTTTT.

The chain has TRBV6-1 and TRBJ2-3; 8 nucleotides match TRBD2. CDR3 length: 16 amino acids. CDR1 and CDR2 (germline): MNHNS, SASEGT. V was pared by 1 base and J by 3 bases, with 6 bases of the junction left unmatched. CDR3 sequence: CASSEGFGRGTDTQYF. CDR3 DNA sequence: TGTGCCAGCAGTGAAGGGTTCGGGAGGGGAACAGATACGCAGTATTTT.

J is TRBJ1-1 and V is TRBV30; D gene unclear. Trimming shortened V by 3 bases and J by 0 bases, and 8 bases separated the two germline ends. The CDR3 loop spans 13 amino acids. Germline CDR1 and CDR2: GTSNPN and SVGIG (reference sequence). The CDR3 DNA is TGTGCCTGGAGCAGTAGTCTGAACACTGAAGCTTTCTTT. Encoded protein: CAWSSSLNTEAFF.

Regarding this clone: A read error may account for a junction end that differs from germline. The chain has TRBV6-6 and TRBJ2-1; 7 positions match TRBD2. Germline CDR1 MNHNY, CDR2 SVGAGI (reference sequence). The CDR3 totals 12 residues. The CDR3 DNA reads TGTGCCAGCAGTTACTTTGCGGGAGCTATGATCTTC. It specifies CASSYFAGAMIF.

The V gene is TRBV5-5, the J gene TRBJ2-3; 10 bases are shared with TRBD2. The V segment lost 6 bases and the J segment 6 bases; nucleotides outside the gene matches: 10. This CDR3 has 15 amino acids. The germline V gene encodes CDR1 SGHKS and CDR2 YYEKEE (reference sequence). In DNA, the CDR3 is TGTGCCAGCAAGCTACTCCTACTAGCGGGGGATACGCAGTATTTT. Protein product: CASKLLLLAGDTQYF.